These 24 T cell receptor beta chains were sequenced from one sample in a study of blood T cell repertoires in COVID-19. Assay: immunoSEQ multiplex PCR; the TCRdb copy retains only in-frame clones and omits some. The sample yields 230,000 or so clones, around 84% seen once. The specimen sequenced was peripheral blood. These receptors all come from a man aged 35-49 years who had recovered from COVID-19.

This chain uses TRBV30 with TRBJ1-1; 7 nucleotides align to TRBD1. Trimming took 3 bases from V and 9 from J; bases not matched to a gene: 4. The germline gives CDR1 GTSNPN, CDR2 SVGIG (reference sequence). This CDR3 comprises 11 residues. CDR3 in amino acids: CAWSETGKAFF. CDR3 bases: TGTGCCTGGAGCGAGACAGGGAAAGCTTTCTTT.

The CDR3 sequence: CAISEEKLPGLDTDTQYF. The DNA of the CDR3 is TGTGCCATCAGTGAGGAGAAATTACCGGGACTAGACACAGATACGCAGTATTTT. The chain employs TRBV10-3 and TRBJ2-3; the match to TRBD2 covers 8 bases. The CDR3 contains 18 residues. Germline V CDR1 and CDR2: ENHRY, SYGVKD. V dropped 2 bases and J dropped 2; count of bases not matched to a gene: 12.

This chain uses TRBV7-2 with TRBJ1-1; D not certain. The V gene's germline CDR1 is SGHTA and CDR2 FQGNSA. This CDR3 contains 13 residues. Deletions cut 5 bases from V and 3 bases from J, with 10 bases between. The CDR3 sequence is CASSITRYTEAFF. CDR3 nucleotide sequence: TGTGCCAGCAGCATCACTCGGTACACTGAAGCTTTCTTT.

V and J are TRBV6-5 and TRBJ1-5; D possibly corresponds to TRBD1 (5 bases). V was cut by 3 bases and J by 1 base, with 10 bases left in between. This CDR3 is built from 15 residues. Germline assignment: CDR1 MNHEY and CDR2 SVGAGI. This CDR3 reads CASSYGWGSNQPQHF. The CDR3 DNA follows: TGTGCCAGCAGTTATGGTTGGGGCAGCAATCAGCCCCAGCATTTT.

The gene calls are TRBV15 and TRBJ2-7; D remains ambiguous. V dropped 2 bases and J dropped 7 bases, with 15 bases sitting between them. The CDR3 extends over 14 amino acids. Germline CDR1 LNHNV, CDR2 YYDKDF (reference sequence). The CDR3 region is CATSRRRQLWEQYF. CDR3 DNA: TGTGCCACCAGCAGAAGGCGGCAGCTCTGGGAGCAGTACTTC.

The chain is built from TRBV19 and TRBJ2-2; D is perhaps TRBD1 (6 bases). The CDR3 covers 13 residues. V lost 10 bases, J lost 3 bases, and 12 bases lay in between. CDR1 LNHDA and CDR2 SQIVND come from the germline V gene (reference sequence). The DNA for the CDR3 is TGTGCCATTACAGGGCGGGACACCGGGGAGCTGTTTTTT. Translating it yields CAITGRDTGELFF.

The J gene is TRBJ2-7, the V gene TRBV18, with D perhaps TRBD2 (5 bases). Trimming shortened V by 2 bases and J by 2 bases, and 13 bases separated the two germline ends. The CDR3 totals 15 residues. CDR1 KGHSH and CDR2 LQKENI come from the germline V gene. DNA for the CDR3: TGTGCCAGCTCACCAGGAAGGACTCTTACCTACGAGCAGTACTTC. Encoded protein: CASSPGRTLTYEQYF.

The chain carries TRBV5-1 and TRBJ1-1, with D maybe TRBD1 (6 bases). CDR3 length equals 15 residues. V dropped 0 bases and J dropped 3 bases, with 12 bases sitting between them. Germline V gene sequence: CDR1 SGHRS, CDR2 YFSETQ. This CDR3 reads CASSLENYRDTEAFF. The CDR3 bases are TGCGCCAGCAGCTTGGAGAACTACAGGGACACTGAAGCTTTCTTT. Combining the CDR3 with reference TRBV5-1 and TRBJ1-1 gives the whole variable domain KAGVTQTPRYLIKTRGQQVTLSCSPISGHRSVSWYQQTPGQGLQFLFEYFSETQRNKGNFPGRFSGRQFSNSRSEMNVSTLELGDSALYLCASSLENYRDTEAFFGQGTRLTVV.

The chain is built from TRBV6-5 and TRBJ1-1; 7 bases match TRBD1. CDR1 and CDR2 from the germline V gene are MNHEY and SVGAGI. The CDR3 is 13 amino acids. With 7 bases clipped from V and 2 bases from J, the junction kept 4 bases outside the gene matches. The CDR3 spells CASKTGLNTEAFF. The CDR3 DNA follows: TGTGCCAGCAAGACAGGGCTTAACACTGAAGCTTTCTTT.

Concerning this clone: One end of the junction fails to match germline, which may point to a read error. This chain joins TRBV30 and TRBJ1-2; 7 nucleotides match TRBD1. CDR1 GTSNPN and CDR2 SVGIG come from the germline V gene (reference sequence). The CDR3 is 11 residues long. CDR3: CAQGQIYGDTF. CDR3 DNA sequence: TGTGCCCAGGGACAGATCTATGGCGACACCTTC.

The CDR3 coding sequence is TGTGCCAGCAGCTTAAGCGTGGCATTACAAGAGACCCAGTACTTC. It is translated as CASSLSVALQETQYF. The chain links TRBV7-9 to TRBJ2-5; no reliable D call. Germline loops: CDR1 SEHNR, CDR2 FQNEAQ (reference sequence). This CDR3 is 15 amino acids long. Between the trimmed V and J ends, which lost 2 bases and 2 bases, there was a span of 12 bases.

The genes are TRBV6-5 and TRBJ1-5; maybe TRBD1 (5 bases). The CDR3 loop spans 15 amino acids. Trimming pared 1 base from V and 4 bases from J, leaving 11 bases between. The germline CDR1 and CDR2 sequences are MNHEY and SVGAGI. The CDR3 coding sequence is TGTGCCAGCAGTTACTTACCGGGGGGGAATCAGCCCCAGCATTTT. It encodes CASSYLPGGNQPQHF.

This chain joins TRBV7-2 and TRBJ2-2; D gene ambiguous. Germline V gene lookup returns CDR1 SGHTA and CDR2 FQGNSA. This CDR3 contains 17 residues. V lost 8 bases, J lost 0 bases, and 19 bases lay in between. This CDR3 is CASRSFANPSNTGELFF. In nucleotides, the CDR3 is TGTGCCAGCCGATCCTTTGCGAACCCCTCGAACACCGGGGAGCTGTTTTTT.

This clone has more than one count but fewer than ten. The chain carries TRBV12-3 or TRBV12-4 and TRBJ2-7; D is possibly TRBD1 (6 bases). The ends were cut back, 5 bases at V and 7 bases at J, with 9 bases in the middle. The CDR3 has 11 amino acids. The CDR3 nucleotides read TGTGCCAGCAGTCCAGGGGCAGAGCAGTACTTC. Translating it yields CASSPGAEQYF.

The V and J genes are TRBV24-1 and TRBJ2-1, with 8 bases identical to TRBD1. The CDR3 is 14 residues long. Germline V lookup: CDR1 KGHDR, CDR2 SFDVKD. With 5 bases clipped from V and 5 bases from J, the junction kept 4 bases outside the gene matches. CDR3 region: CATSAPGQDNEQFF. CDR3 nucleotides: TGTGCCACCAGTGCCCCGGGACAGGACAATGAGCAGTTCTTC.

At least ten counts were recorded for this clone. DNA for the CDR3: TGTGCCATCAGCCCGGACACCAATAATGAAAAACTGTTTTTT. Its translation: CAISPDTNNEKLFF. The chain is built from TRBV10-3 and TRBJ1-4; weak D call: TRBD1 (5 bases). The germline V gene encodes CDR1 ENHRY and CDR2 SYGVKD. The germline V and J ends were trimmed by 6 bases and 4 bases, with 12 bases remaining between them. The CDR3 is 14 amino acids.

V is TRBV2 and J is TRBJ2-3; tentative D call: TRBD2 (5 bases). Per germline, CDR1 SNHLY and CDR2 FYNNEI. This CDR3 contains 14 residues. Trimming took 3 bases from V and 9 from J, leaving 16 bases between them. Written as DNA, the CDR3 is TGTGCCAGCAGTGATGCGGACTTCTCAGCCACGCAGTATTTT. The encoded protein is CASSDADFSATQYF.

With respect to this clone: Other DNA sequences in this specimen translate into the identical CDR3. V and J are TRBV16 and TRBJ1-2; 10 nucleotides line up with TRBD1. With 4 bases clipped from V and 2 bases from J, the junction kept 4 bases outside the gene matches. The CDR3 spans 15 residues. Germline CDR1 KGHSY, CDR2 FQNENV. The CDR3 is CASSPGTGVNYGYTF. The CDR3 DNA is TGTGCCAGCAGCCCTGGGACAGGGGTGAACTATGGCTACACCTTC.

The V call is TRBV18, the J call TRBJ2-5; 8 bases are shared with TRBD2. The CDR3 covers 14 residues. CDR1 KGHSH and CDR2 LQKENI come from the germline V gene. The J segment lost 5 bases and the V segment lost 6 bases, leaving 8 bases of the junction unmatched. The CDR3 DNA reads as TGTGCCAGCTCCCAGAGCGGGAGATCGGAGACCCAGTACTTC. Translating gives CASSQSGRSETQYF.

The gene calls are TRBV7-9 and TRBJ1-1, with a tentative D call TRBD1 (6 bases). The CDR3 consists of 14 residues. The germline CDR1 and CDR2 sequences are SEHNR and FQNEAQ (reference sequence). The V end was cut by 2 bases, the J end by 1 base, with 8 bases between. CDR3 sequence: CASSLQGRNTEAFF. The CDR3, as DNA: TGTGCCAGCAGCTTACAGGGGAGGAACACTGAAGCTTTCTTT.

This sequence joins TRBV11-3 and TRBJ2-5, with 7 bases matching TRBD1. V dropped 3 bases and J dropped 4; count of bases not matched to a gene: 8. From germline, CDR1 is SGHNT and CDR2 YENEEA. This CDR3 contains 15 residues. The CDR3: CASSLGTATRETQYF. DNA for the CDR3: TGTGCCAGCAGCTTGGGGACAGCGACCCGAGAGACCCAGTACTTC.

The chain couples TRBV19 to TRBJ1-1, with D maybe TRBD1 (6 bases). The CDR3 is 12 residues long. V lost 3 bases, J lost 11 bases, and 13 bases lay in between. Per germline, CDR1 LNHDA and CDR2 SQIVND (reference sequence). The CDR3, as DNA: TGTGCCAGTAGTATTAGGGGGGGTGATGCTTTCTTT. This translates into CASSIRGGDAFF.

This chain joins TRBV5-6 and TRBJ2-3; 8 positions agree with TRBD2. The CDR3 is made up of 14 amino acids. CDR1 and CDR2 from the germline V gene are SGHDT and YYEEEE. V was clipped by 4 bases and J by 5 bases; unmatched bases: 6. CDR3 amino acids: CASSPAGGVDTQYF. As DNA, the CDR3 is TGTGCCAGCAGCCCCGCGGGGGGCGTAGATACGCAGTATTTT.

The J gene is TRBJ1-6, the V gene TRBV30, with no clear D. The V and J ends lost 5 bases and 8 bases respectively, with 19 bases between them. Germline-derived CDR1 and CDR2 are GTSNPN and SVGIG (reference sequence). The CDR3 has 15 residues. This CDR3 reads CAWALGSLLYSPLHF. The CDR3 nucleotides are TGTGCCTGGGCCCTGGGGAGTCTACTTTATTCACCCCTCCACTTT.